This T cell receptor beta chain stems from a study of cytomegalovirus exposure and HLA in healthy donors. Study-level results: By HLA locus, TCR association rates varied in a later analysis, with DRB1 showing the most and HLA-C the fewest.

Concerning this clone: The antigen is not known.

The PCR ran on 60 Vbeta and 13 Jbeta primers. The protocol was immunoSEQ multiplex PCR, while the TCRdb copy is restricted to in-frame clones and leaves out a portion. Among 60,000 to 65,000 clones, approximately 89% were seen once, and the ten largest hold around 1.5%. The clonotype was recovered from a man between 18 and 29 years old in good health and CMV-seronegative. The specimen sequenced was PBMCs.

CDR3 sequence: CAGRDSATNEKLFF. DNA of the CDR3: TGTGCCGGCCGGGACAGTGCAACTAATGAAAAACTGTTTTTT. V is TRBV6-1 and J is TRBJ1-4, with 7 bases aligning to TRBD1. Germline trimming cut 11 bases from V and 0 bases from J; bases unmatched to any gene: 6. This CDR3 spans 14 amino acids. CDR1 MNHNS and CDR2 SASEGT come from the germline V gene.